Sequencing of this T cell receptor (beta chain) was carried out in a study of blood T cell repertoires in COVID-19 (dated by TCRdb to 2020 to 2022). In terms of the full investigation: The collaborator samples originated in the United States, Italy and Spain and spanned the acute and convalescent phases of COVID-19. Deeply sampled blood TCRbeta repertoires from subjects exposed to, actively infected with, or recovered from COVID-19 were included in the dataset. The samples were drawn from two sources: the first 160 participants of the ongoing ImmuneRACE study, and 950 to 1,500 subjects contributed by 6 global collaborators. Sample metadata almost always included a de-identified subject ID, COVID-19 status, age in years and sex. The repertoires were made available in a free public database intended to serve as a resource for research on the immune response to SARS-CoV-2. The material from the prospective study consisted of cDNA or gDNA derived from T cells, B-cell-depleted T cells, or PBMCs. Where HLA class I and class II types were available, the types were taken from metadata supplied by the sample provider, not from assay-based typing. The investigation overall reported the following: The quantity of clinical and demographic metadata differed by source and by participant and was supplied without curation.

The germline V gene (reference sequence) yields LNHDA for CDR1 and SQIVND for CDR2. Unmatched junction bases come to 8, with V trimmed by 5 bases and J by 4 bases. The CDR3 starts with the cysteine, ends with the phenylalanine, and has 14 residues. The CDR3 DNA has 42 bases and is translated from base 1. Each collaborating institution followed its own protocols to collect whole blood in K2EDTA tubes. For TCRbeta analysis, collaborator samples were shipped as frozen whole blood, as isolated PBMCs, or as DNA extracted from either sample type. TCRbeta CDR3 regions were amplified from genomic DNA by means of the immunoSEQ Assay, a bias-controlled multiplex PCR. The authors' analysis ran thus. Nucleated cell counts per sample were estimated from amplification of reference gene primers within the assay. To quantify the absolute abundance of each unique TCRbeta CDR3 rearrangement, sequence reads were collapsed and filtered. For each sample, productive Simpson clonality was calculated as the square root of Simpson's diversity index over productive rearrangements. TCRdb's version of the immuneACCESS table is confined to in-frame rearrangements and falls short of the full clone set. An unresolved V gene accounts for under half of the shortfall where checked; the remainder is of unknown origin. D and trimming come from the DNA, and the V and J calls and clone size come from that table. The sample contains more than 100,000 clones, 80% to 85% of them found a single time. The ten top clones hold about 8.4% of the sample.

There are many counts of this clone. Its antigen has not been determined. Base qualities are missing; no much larger clone stands one base away. The sample comprised peripheral blood. This receptor was obtained from a woman aged 55-70 years with active or convalescent COVID-19. The rearranged chain carries TRBV19 and TRBJ2-7, with 7 central nucleotides matching TRBD1. CDR3 reads: CASSFRGSGYEQYF. The bases are TGTGCCAGTAGTTTCAGGGGGTCAGGGTACGAGCAGTACTTC.